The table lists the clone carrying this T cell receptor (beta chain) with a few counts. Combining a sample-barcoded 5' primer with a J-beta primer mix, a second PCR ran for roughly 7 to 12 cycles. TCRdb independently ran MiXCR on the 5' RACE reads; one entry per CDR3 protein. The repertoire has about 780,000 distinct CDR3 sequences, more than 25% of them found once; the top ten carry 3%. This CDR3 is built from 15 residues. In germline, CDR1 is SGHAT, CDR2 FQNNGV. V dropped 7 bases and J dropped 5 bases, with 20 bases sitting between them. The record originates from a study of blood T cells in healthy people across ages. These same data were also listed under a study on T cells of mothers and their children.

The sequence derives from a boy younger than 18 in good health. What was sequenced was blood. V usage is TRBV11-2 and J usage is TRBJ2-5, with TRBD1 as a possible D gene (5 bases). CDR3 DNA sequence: TGTGCCAGCACCCCGTGGCAGGGTGGGTCGGAGACCCAGTACTTC. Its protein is CASTPWQGGSETQYF.